This note documents a single TCR beta chain sequence. A much more abundant neighbour one base away suggests this may be a read error. This entry comes from a study of blood T cell repertoires in COVID-19. Study-level background: The study drew acute and convalescent COVID-19 samples from the United States, Italy and Spain. From T cells, B-cell-depleted T cells, or PBMCs came the material, which was cDNA or gDNA.

The CDR3 covers 15 residues. Between the trimmed V and J ends, which lost 3 bases and 3 bases, there was a span of 10 bases. The germline V gene encodes CDR1 SGHTS and CDR2 YDEGEE. Original handling: Cell counts per sample came from amplifying reference gene primers. The repertoire was sequenced with immunoSEQ multiplex PCR; TCRdb's copy has only in-frame clones and lacks some. From that table come the V and J calls and clone size; the DNA was used to work out D and trimming. The sample includes under 200,000 clones, 70% to 90% of them seen just once. The chain couples TRBV5-8 to TRBJ1-6, with D maybe TRBD1 (6 bases). The TCR sequence derives from a man in his sixties with active or convalescent COVID-19. Sequencing input: peripheral blood. CDR3: CASSSTGNYNSPLHF. The DNA of the CDR3 is TGTGCCAGCAGCTCCACAGGGAACTATAATTCACCCCTCCACTTT.